This TCR beta chain was sequenced during a study of shared clonotypes between healthy human individuals. In the study overall: Donors consisted of two women and a few men between 18 and 49. General study points: Tissue TCR repertoires likely differ from these blood-only repertoires. Non-shared clonotypes were found to have lower generation probabilities than the clonotypes that were shared by all four of the sorted-subset donors.

Replicate sorted-subset PCRs were loaded with around 210 ng DNA, roughly 33,000 T cell genomes. The repertoire was sequenced with immunoSEQ multiplex PCR; TCRdb's copy has only in-frame clones and lacks some. This sample carries approximately 350,000 clones, 74% of them seen once, and the ten largest clones take around a tenth. Turning to this clone: The antigen remains unidentified.

Sequencing was carried out using memory CD4+ T cells sorted from blood. The subset is: CD45RA-negative fraction. This TCR was sampled from a man aged 25 to 40 in good health.

The CDR3 bases are TGCGCCAGCAGCCGGGGGGGGTTGGAGCCCCAGCATTTT. Its protein product is CASSRGGLEPQHF. V and J are TRBV4-1 and TRBJ1-5; perhaps TRBD1 as D (5 bases). CDR3 length: 13 amino acids. V was trimmed by 4 bases and J by 8 bases, leaving 12 bases between them. Germline V lookup: CDR1 MGHRA, CDR2 YSYEKL.